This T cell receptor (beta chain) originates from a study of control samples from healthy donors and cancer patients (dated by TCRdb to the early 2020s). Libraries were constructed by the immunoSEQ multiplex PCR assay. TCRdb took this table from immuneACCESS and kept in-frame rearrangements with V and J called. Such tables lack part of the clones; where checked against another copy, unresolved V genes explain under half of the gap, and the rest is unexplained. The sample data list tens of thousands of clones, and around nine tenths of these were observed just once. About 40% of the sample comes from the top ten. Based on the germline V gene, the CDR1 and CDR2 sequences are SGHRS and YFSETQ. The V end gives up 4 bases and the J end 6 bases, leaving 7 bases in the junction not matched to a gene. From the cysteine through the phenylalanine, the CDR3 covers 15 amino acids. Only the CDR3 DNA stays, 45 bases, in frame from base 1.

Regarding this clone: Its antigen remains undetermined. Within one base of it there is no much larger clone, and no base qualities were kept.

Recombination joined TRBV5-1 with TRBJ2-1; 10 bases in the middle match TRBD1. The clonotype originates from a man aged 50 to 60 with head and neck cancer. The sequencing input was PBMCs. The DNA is TGCGCCAGCAGCCTCGGGACAGGGGATGTCAATGAGCAGTTCTTC. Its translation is CASSLGTGDVNEQFF.